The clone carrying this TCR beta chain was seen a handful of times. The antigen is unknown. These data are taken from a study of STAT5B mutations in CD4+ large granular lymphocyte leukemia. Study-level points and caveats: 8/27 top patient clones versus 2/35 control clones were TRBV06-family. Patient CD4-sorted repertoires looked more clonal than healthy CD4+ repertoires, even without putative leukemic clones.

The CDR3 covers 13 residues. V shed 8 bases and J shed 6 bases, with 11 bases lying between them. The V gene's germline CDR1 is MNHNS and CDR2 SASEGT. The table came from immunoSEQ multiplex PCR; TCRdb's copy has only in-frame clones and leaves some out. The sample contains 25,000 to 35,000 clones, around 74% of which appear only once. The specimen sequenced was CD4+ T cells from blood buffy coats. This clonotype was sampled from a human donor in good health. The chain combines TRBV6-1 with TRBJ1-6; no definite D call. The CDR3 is CASAPRGNSPLHF. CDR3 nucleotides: TGTGCCAGCGCCCCCCGCGGTAATTCACCCCTCCACTTT.